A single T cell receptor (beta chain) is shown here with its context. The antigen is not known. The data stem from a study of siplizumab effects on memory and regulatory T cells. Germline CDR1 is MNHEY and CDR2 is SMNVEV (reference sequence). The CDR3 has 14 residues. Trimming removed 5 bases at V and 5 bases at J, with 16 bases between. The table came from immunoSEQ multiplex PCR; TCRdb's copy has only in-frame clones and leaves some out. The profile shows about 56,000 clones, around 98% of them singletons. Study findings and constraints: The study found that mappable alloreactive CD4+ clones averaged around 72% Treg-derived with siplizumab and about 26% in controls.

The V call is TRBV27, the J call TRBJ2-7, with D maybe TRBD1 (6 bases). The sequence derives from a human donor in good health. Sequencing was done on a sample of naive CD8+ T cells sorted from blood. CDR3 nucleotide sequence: TGTGCCAGCAGTGCATCAGGGGTTCTAAACGAGCAGTACTTC. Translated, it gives CASSASGVLNEQYF.